This record looks at one T cell receptor beta chain sequence and its context. Authors' processing steps: Amplification of reference gene primers was used by the study to estimate nucleated cell counts. Sequencing was performed with immunoSEQ multiplex PCR; in TCRdb, only in-frame clones are kept and a portion is missing. The V and J calls and clone size are taken from that table; D and trimming were inferred from the DNA. This table holds 180,000 or so clones, around 82% found once. The sample is drawn from a study of blood T cell repertoires in COVID-19. This CDR3 is built from 15 residues. V trimming: 2 bases; J trimming: 1 base; junction bases outside the gene matches: 4. Germline V CDR1 and CDR2: GTSNPN, SVGIG (reference sequence).

Sample: peripheral blood. The sequence came from a human donor with acute or convalescent COVID-19. The donor label of this sample is uncertain. The chain couples TRBV30 to TRBJ2-2; 7 bases fit TRBD2. CDR3: CAWSLVAGNTGELFF. CDR3 DNA sequence: TGTGCCTGGAGTTTAGTAGCGGGGAACACCGGGGAGCTGTTTTTT.